The following is a TCR beta chain sequence with its context. These data originate in a study of blood T cell repertoires in COVID-19. Study-wide background: Material from acute and convalescent COVID-19 was sourced from the United States, Italy and Spain. Nucleic acid was either cDNA or gDNA, and it came from T cells, B-cell-depleted T cells, or PBMCs.

In the original analysis: Quantification of nucleated cells was approximated via reference gene primer amplification. TCRdb's copy holds only in-frame clones and misses some; the assay was immunoSEQ multiplex PCR. V and J calls and clone size come straight from that table; D and trimming were deduced from the DNA. The sample has approximately 94,000 clones, 91% seen once. This receptor was identified in a man between 50 and 59 years old with active COVID-19. The sample taken for sequencing was peripheral blood.

The CDR3: CASTTSAYEQYF. The CDR3 DNA sequence: TGTGCCAGCACCACTAGCGCCTACGAGCAGTACTTC. The V and J genes are TRBV7-9 and TRBJ2-7; 7 bases map to TRBD2. The V segment lost 7 bases and the J segment 2 bases; nucleotides outside the gene matches: 2. Germline CDR1 SEHNR, CDR2 FQNEAQ (reference sequence). The CDR3 is 12 residues long. Looking up the rest from reference TRBV7-9 and TRBJ2-7 gives the full variable domain: DTGVSQNPRHKITKRGQNVTFRCDPISEHNRLYWYRQTLGQGPEFLTYFQNEAQLEKSRLLSDRFSAERPKGSFSTLEIQRTEQGDSAMYLCASTTSAYEQYFGPGTRLTVT.